The rows below give T cell receptor beta chains drawn from one sample of a study of T cells in Graves' hyperthyroidism and ophthalmopathy. Via MiXCR, TCRdb re-called the multiplex PCR reads, giving one row per CDR3 protein. Of around 500,000 distinct CDR3 sequences listed, approximately 14% are singletons. The sample taken for sequencing was blood. Receptor source: a woman in her forties with Graves' hyperthyroidism. Each CDR3 is given with its conserved first and last residue. A D gene is named only where the DNA matches it firmly. Not every row has a clone size; where given, it reads once, few, many or a size class.

>TRBJ2-6|TRBV7-3|few|.
CASSLTHSGANVLTF
TGTGCCAGCAGCTTAACGCATTCTGGGGCCAACGTCCTGACTTTC
>TRBJ2-3|TRBV7-3|many|.
CASSSPHGDTQYF
TGTGCCAGCAGTTCACCACACGGAGATACGCAGTATTTT
>TRBJ1-3|TRBV2|many|.
CASILTATSSGNTIYF
TGTGCCAGCATTCTGACAGCAACAAGCTCTGGAAACACCATATATTTT
>TRBJ1-2|TRBV27|many|.
CASSSSRGVGVSGYTF
TGTGCCAGCAGTTCCTCGAGGGGGGTCGGCGTGTCTGGCTACACCTTC
>TRBJ2-7|TRBV5-1|many|TRBD2
CASSISGDSYEQYF
TGCGCCAGCAGCATCAGCGGGGACTCCTACGAGCAGTACTTC
>TRBJ2-1|TRBV2|many|.
CASSWTEYEQFF
TGTGCCAGCAGCTGGACTGAGTATGAGCAGTTCTTC
>TRBJ2-6|TRBV28|few|.
CASSSEANVLTF
TGTGCCAGCAGTTCAGAGGCCAACGTCCTGACTTTC
>TRBJ2-1|TRBV3-1|.|TRBD2
CASSLDISGSNEQFF
TGTGCCAGCAGCCTAGATATTAGCGGGAGCAATGAGCAGTTCTTC
>TRBJ1-1|TRBV5-5|many|TRBD1
CASSLAASDRGWMENTEAFF
TGTGCCAGCAGCTTGGCGGCCTCAGACAGGGGTTGGATGGAGAACACTGAAGCTTTCTTT
>TRBJ2-1|TRBV7-3|many|.
CASSLSSHNEQFF
TGTGCCAGCAGCTTGTCTAGCCACAATGAGCAGTTCTTC
>TRBJ1-1|TRBV19|.|TRBD1
CASSIWRGQGLANTEAFF
TGTGCCAGTAGTATTTGGCGTGGACAGGGGCTAGCGAACACTGAAGCTTTCTTT
>TRBJ2-2|TRBV28|many|.
CASTDDGYTGELFF
TGTGCCAGCACCGATGACGGATACACCGGGGAGCTGTTTTTT
>TRBJ2-3|TRBV27|many|TRBD2
CASRRRERADTQYF
TGTGCCAGCCGAAGGCGGGAGAGGGCAGATACGCAGTATTTT
>TRBJ1-2|TRBV3-1|many|.
CASSQPGAGRNYGYTF
TGTGCCAGCAGCCAACCGGGGGCAGGGCGGAACTATGGCTACACCTTC
>TRBJ2-2|TRBV6-5|many|TRBD2
CASSYSTSGAGELFF
TGTGCCAGCAGTTACTCAACTAGCGGGGCCGGGGAGCTGTTTTTT
>TRBJ1-2|TRBV4-1|.|.
CASSQEPDPYFGYTF
TGCGCCAGCAGCCAAGAACCGGACCCCTACTTTGGCTACACCTTC
>TRBJ1-3|TRBV7-2|.|TRBD1
CASSLNRGSGNTIYF
TGTGCCAGCAGCTTGAACAGGGGCTCTGGAAACACCATATATTTT
>TRBJ2-5|TRBV2|many|TRBD1
CASSERAGGGQETQYF
TGTGCCAGCAGTGAACGGGCAGGGGGTGGCCAAGAGACCCAGTACTTC
>TRBJ2-3|TRBV4-1|few|TRBD2
CASSQETSEDTDTQYF
TGCGCCAGCAGCCAAGAAACTAGCGAGGACACAGATACGCAGTATTTT
>TRBJ2-1|TRBV18|many|TRBD2
CASSPPVRTSDNEQFF
TGTGCCAGCTCACCACCGGTCCGGACTAGCGACAATGAGCAGTTCTTC
>TRBJ2-1|TRBV19|.|TRBD2
CASSITGTSGVNEQFF
TGTGCCAGTAGTATTACCGGGACTAGCGGGGTTAATGAGCAGTTCTTC
>TRBJ1-4|TRBV6-1|.|TRBD1
CASSEHGTVNEKLFF
TGTGCCAGCAGTGAGCACGGGACAGTTAATGAAAAACTGTTTTTT
>TRBJ1-1|TRBV7-2|.|.
CASSLGPLTGNTEAFF
TGTGCCAGCAGCTTAGGACCCCTCACAGGGAACACTGAAGCTTTCTTT
>TRBJ1-5|TRBV2|.|.
CASSERGAGSNQPQHF
TGTGCCAGCAGTGAAAGAGGGGCCGGCAGCAATCAGCCCCAGCATTTT
>TRBJ2-7|TRBV2|many|TRBD1
CASGTQDRALWEQYF
TGTGCCAGCGGAACCCAGGACAGGGCTTTATGGGAGCAGTACTTC
>TRBJ2-1|TRBV7-3|.|TRBD1
CASSSSSGQVHNEQFF
TGTGCCAGCAGCTCCTCCTCGGGACAGGTCCACAATGAGCAGTTCTTC
>TRBJ2-7|TRBV6-2/TRBV6-3|.|.
CASSYSSGVGYEQYF
TGTGCCAGCAGTTACTCGTCAGGGGTCGGGTACGAGCAGTACTTC
>TRBJ2-5|TRBV7-7|.|TRBD1
CASSPTTGKSQYF
TGTGCTAGCAGCCCCACGACAGGGAAGTCCCAGTACTTC
>TRBJ2-2|TRBV28|many|TRBD2
CASIAGGDTGELFF
TGTGCCAGCATAGCGGGAGGGGACACCGGGGAGCTGTTTTTT
>TRBJ2-1|TRBV11-2|many|TRBD2
CASSLVGWREWGNEQFF
TGTGCCAGCAGCTTAGTCGGATGGCGGGAGTGGGGCAATGAGCAGTTCTTC
>TRBJ1-6|TRBV7-2|many|.
CASSPEWVGNSPLHF
TGTGCCAGCAGCCCCGAATGGGTAGGGAATTCACCCCTCCACTTT
>TRBJ2-1|TRBV11-1|many|TRBD2
CASSALAGGGNEQFF
TGTGCCAGCAGCGCACTAGCGGGAGGAGGTAATGAGCAGTTCTTC
>TRBJ2-5|TRBV18|.|.
CASSPRAVKETQYF
TGTGCCAGCTCACCACGGGCGGTCAAAGAGACCCAGTACTTC
>TRBJ2-5|TRBV20-1|.|TRBD1
CSASIRTGGETQYF
TGCAGTGCTTCAATCCGGACAGGGGGGGAGACCCAGTACTTC
>TRBJ2-1|TRBV12-3/TRBV12-4|many|.
CASSRHTSSEQFF
TGTGCCAGCAGCCGCCATACTAGTTCTGAGCAGTTCTTC
>TRBJ2-5|TRBV30|few|TRBD1
CAWSRQGGYGTQYF
TGTGCCTGGAGCCGACAGGGGGGCTACGGGACCCAGTACTTC
>TRBJ1-5|TRBV5-6|once|.
CASSLHRDTPQHF
TGTGCCAGCAGCTTGCACAGGGATACGCCCCAGCATTTT
>TRBJ2-1|TRBV5-1|many|TRBD1
CASSSKTGTANYNEQFF
TGCGCCAGCAGCTCGAAAACCGGGACAGCCAACTACAATGAGCAGTTCTTC